This T cell receptor (beta chain) was profiled in a study of a mutant IDH1 vaccine in newly diagnosed glioma. Background on the study: Most patients had received both radiotherapy and temozolomide, the prior options being radiotherapy, temozolomide, or both. General study findings and limits: It was 85% to 95% of patients that developed vaccine-induced immune responses.

As regards this clone: The antigen remains undetermined.

TCRdb keeps only in-frame clones here, not all; method: immunoSEQ multiplex PCR. Altogether tens of thousands of clones are present, roughly 73% being singletons, with the ten largest covering about 5.2%. Time point defined: week 5, during vaccination. Alongside topical imiquimod, each dose of vaccine comprised 300 ug of mutant IDH1 20-mer peptide. V lost 1 base and J lost 1, with 10 bases in between. This CDR3 contains 15 residues. Germline CDR1 is SGHTA and CDR2 is FQGNSA. The input for sequencing was PBMCs, taken from a glioma patient whose treatment included an IDH1 peptide vaccine. This sequence was found in a man aged 45-65 years with glioma. The chain joins TRBV7-2 to TRBJ1-1; D is unclear. CDR3 in DNA: TGTGCCAGCAGCTTAGTCCGCCACCGGAACACTGAAGCTTTCTTT. Amino acids: CASSLVRHRNTEAFF.